Each of the 32 T cell receptor beta chains below was sequenced from the same sample in a study of blood T cell repertoires in COVID-19. The method was immunoSEQ multiplex PCR; TCRdb's version includes in-frame clones alone and lacks a portion of them. The data hold roughly 200,000 clones, with around 80% observed a single time. The sequencing input was peripheral blood. These TCRs come from an elderly woman with active or convalescent COVID-19.

The rearrangement joins TRBV5-6 to TRBJ1-6; no firm D call. The CDR3 sequence is 14 residues long. CDR1 is SGHDT, CDR2 YYEEEE, per germline. V gave up 6 bases and J gave up 9 bases, with 16 bases separating them. The CDR3 protein is CASNRGRASSPLHF. CDR3 sequence (DNA): TGTGCCAGCAACCGGGGAAGGGCAAGTTCACCCCTCCACTTT.

This chain uses TRBV7-2 with TRBJ2-5; TRBD2 agrees at 7 bases. The CDR3 spans 16 residues. Trimming cost V 4 bases and J 1 base; bases outside gene matches: 9. Looked up from germline, CDR1 is SGHTA and CDR2 is FQGNSA. CDR3 amino acids: CASSSIGWEGQETQYF. The CDR3 coding sequence is TGTGCCAGCAGCTCCATCGGGTGGGAGGGCCAAGAGACCCAGTACTTC.

The chain couples TRBV27 to TRBJ2-2; weak D call: TRBD2 (5 bases). CDR3 length: 15 residues. Germline CDR1 and CDR2: MNHEY and SMNVEV (reference sequence). Trimming cost V 6 bases and J 2 bases, with 13 bases left between them. The CDR3 loop is CASSPSGINTGELFF. The CDR3 region has the DNA TGTGCCAGCAGCCCCTCCGGGATAAACACCGGGGAGCTGTTTTTT.

This clone was seen only a few times. This chain connects TRBV7-6 to TRBJ2-2; possible D gene TRBD1, 6 bases. The V and J ends lost 5 bases and 6 bases respectively, with 10 bases between them. CDR1 and CDR2 (germline): SGHVS, FNYEAQ. This CDR3 comprises 13 residues. The CDR3 protein is CASSHGTPGELFF. CDR3 in DNA: TGTGCCAGCAGCCACGGGACACCCGGGGAGCTGTTTTTT.

Of note for this clone: One end of the junction fails to match germline, which may point to a read error. The rearrangement links TRBV5-1 to TRBJ1-4; TRBD1 matches 12 bases. The CDR3 sequence is 15 residues long. Germline loops: CDR1 SGHRS, CDR2 YFSETQ. The CDR3 loop is CASSLSGTGGEKVFF. Written as DNA, the CDR3 is TGCGCCAGCAGCTTGAGTGGGACAGGGGGCGAAAAAGTGTTTTTT.

This chain connects TRBV27 to TRBJ2-7; perhaps TRBD1 as D (6 bases). Trimming took off 3 bases at V and 2 bases at J, with 8 bases between the two ends. Germline values: CDR1 MNHEY, CDR2 SMNVEV (reference sequence). The CDR3 contains 13 residues. The CDR3 DNA reads as TGTGCCAGCAGTTTTACAGGGACCTACGAGCAGTACTTC. Protein product: CASSFTGTYEQYF.

The gene calls are TRBV7-2 and TRBJ1-3, with D perhaps matching TRBD1 (6 bases). The CDR3 totals 14 residues. Germline V lookup: CDR1 SGHTA, CDR2 FQGNSA. Trimming removed 5 bases at V and 3 bases at J, with 11 bases between. The CDR3 coding sequence is TGTGCCAGCAGCGATAGGGGGTTTGGAAACACCATATATTTT. Translation gives CASSDRGFGNTIYF.

This clone occurred once. This chain connects TRBV19 to TRBJ2-6, with D uncertain. The germline gives CDR1 LNHDA, CDR2 SQIVND (reference sequence). Trimming removed 7 bases from V and 0 bases from J, with 13 bases in between. CDR3 length equals 16 residues. The CDR3 DNA follows: TGTGCCAGTACCGGTGACTCAAGCTCTGGGGCCAACGTCCTGACTTTC. Translated, it gives CASTGDSSSGANVLTF.

The chain employs TRBV5-8 and TRBJ1-1, with no clear D. Trimming took 4 bases from V and 2 from J, leaving 15 bases between them. The length of the CDR3 is 15 residues. CDR1 is SGHTS and CDR2 is YDEGEE in the germline V gene. CDR3 nucleotide sequence: TGTGCCAGCAGCGAGAATCTGAGCTCAAACACTGAAGCTTTCTTT. Translated, it gives CASSENLSSNTEAFF. The whole variable domain, filled in from reference TRBV5-8 and TRBJ1-1, reads EAGVTQSPTHLIKTRGQQATLRCSPISGHTSVYWYQQALGLGLQFLLWYDEGEERNRGNFPPRFSGRQFPNYSSELNVNALELEDSALYLCASSENLSSNTEAFFGQGTRLTVV.

The chain joins TRBV12-5 to TRBJ2-1; perhaps TRBD2 as D (7 bases). V was trimmed by 0 bases and J by 2 bases, leaving 8 bases between them. This CDR3 is 15 amino acids long. CDR1 and CDR2 (germline): LGHNT, FRNRAP. CDR3 in amino acids: CASGLVGGPYNEQFF. The CDR3 coding sequence is TGTGCTAGTGGTTTGGTGGGGGGGCCCTACAATGAGCAGTTCTTC.

V is TRBV12-3 or TRBV12-4 and J is TRBJ2-7; 7 positions agree with TRBD1. The CDR3 totals 13 residues. Trimming cost V 6 bases and J 4 bases; bases outside gene matches: 6. The CDR3 protein is CASRRQGVYEQYF. The CDR3 DNA sequence: TGTGCCAGCAGGCGACAGGGTGTGTACGAGCAGTACTTC.

This chain connects TRBV6-5 to TRBJ1-2, with a possible D match to TRBD1 (6 bases). Germline loops: CDR1 MNHEY, CDR2 SVGAGI. Trimming took 11 bases from V and 2 from J, leaving 12 bases between them. This CDR3 has 12 amino acids. For the CDR3, the DNA is TGTGCCGCACAAACAGGGAACTATGGCTACACCTTC. Protein sequence: CAAQTGNYGYTF.

In regard to this clone: The sample contains more than one DNA sequence encoding this CDR3. The chain employs TRBV5-1 and TRBJ2-2; the match to TRBD2 covers 11 bases. The trim removed 4 bases at V and 5 bases at J, leaving 4 bases unmatched. The CDR3 covers 15 residues. Germline V gene sequence: CDR1 SGHRS, CDR2 YFSETQ. CDR3 protein: CASSPASGGTGELFF. CDR3 sequence (DNA): TGCGCCAGCAGCCCCGCTAGCGGGGGGACCGGGGAGCTGTTTTTT. Drawing the rest from reference TRBV5-1 and TRBJ2-2, the complete variable domain is KAGVTQTPRYLIKTRGQQVTLSCSPISGHRSVSWYQQTPGQGLQFLFEYFSETQRNKGNFPGRFSGRQFSNSRSEMNVSTLELGDSALYLCASSPASGGTGELFFGEGSRLTVL.

The genes are TRBV10-3 and TRBJ1-2, with 9 nucleotides matching TRBD1. This CDR3 spans 14 amino acids. Germline V gene data show CDR1 as ENHRY and CDR2 as SYGVKD. The ends lost 10 bases at V and 5 bases at J; junction bases unmatched: 11. CDR3 in DNA: TGTGCCACCTGGACAGGGGTAGGGGTATATGGCTACACCTTC. This gives the protein CATWTGVGVYGYTF.

CDR3 DNA: TGTGCCAGTAGACTACAGGGGGCCCGATTTGGAAACACCATATATTTT. Protein sequence: CASRLQGARFGNTIYF. The gene calls are TRBV19 and TRBJ1-3; TRBD1 agrees at 9 bases. This CDR3 region has 16 residues. The V gene end was trimmed by 6 bases and the J gene end by 3 bases; junction bases not matched to a gene: 9. Germline assignment: CDR1 LNHDA and CDR2 SQIVND (reference sequence).

The V gene is TRBV18, the J gene TRBJ1-3, with D perhaps matching TRBD1 (6 bases). Trimming left V 5 bases short and J 4 bases short, with 12 bases between. CDR3 length equals 14 residues. Looked up from germline, CDR1 is KGHSH and CDR2 is LQKENI. In DNA form, the CDR3 reads TGTGCCAGCTCATCACAGACAGGAGGAAACACCATATATTTT. Its translation: CASSSQTGGNTIYF.

This clone was seen only a few times. This chain uses TRBV11-2 with TRBJ1-4; TRBD1 might be the D (5 bases). The CDR3 extends over 15 amino acids. Per germline, CDR1 SGHAT and CDR2 FQNNGV. V lost 4 bases to trimming and J lost 4 bases, with 13 bases between them. CDR3 sequence: CASSSRQSSNEKLFF. CDR3 bases: TGTGCCAGCAGCTCAAGACAGAGTAGTAATGAAAAACTGTTTTTT.

The chain recombines TRBV15 with TRBJ2-3; maybe TRBD1 (5 bases). Germline loops: CDR1 LNHNV, CDR2 YYDKDF (reference sequence). CDR3 length equals 14 residues. Trimming stripped 4 bases from V and 3 bases from J, with 11 bases between. CDR3 amino acids: CATSNRRDTDTQYF. Here the CDR3 DNA reads TGTGCCACCAGCAACCGCAGGGATACAGATACGCAGTATTTT.

The chain is built from TRBV11-3 and TRBJ2-1, with TRBD2 matching 8 bases. Trimming removed 3 bases from V and 4 bases from J; junction bases left unmatched: 2. The germline CDR1 and CDR2 sequences are SGHNT and YENEEA. The CDR3 contains 14 residues. The DNA of the CDR3 is TGTGCCAGCAGCTTCGGGGGGGTATACAATGAGCAGTTCTTC. Its protein is CASSFGGVYNEQFF.

The count of this clone is one. The chain joins TRBV6-2 or TRBV6-3 to TRBJ2-2; TRBD1 matches at 8 bases. Germline V gene sequence: CDR1 MNHEY, CDR2 SVGEGT. This CDR3 has 15 residues. V lost 4 bases and J lost 3; bases outside the gene matches: 4. In DNA form, the CDR3 reads TGTGCCAGCAGTTGGGCAGGGGGCTACACCGGGGAGCTGTTTTTT. Protein sequence: CASSWAGGYTGELFF.

The J gene is TRBJ2-3, the V gene TRBV4-3, with 7 bases aligning to TRBD2. The CDR3 length is 12 residues. V was pared by 5 bases and J by 7 bases, with 3 bases of the junction left unmatched. CDR1 is LGHNA and CDR2 is YSLEER in the germline V gene. The CDR3 sequence is CASSAGDYTQYF. The CDR3 DNA sequence: TGCGCCAGCAGCGCGGGGGATTATACGCAGTATTTT.

The genes are TRBV9 and TRBJ2-2; D is possibly TRBD2 (6 bases). The CDR3 runs to 15 residues. The germline CDR1 and CDR2 sequences are SGDLS and YYNGEE. Trimming removed 4 bases from V and 6 bases from J, with 16 bases in between. The CDR3 loop is CASSSRGAAPGELFF. For the CDR3, the DNA is TGTGCCAGCAGCTCCCGCGGGGCAGCCCCCGGGGAGCTGTTTTTT.

This chain connects TRBV7-9 to TRBJ1-1; D is undetermined. Germline V gene data show CDR1 as SEHNR and CDR2 as FQNEAQ (reference sequence). This CDR3 has 13 residues. V lost 5 bases and J 1 base, leaving 8 bases between the germline ends. The CDR3 nucleotides are TGTGCCAGCAGCCTCGCCGGGAACACTGAAGCTTTCTTT. As protein: CASSLAGNTEAFF. Looking up the rest from reference TRBV7-9 and TRBJ1-1 gives the full variable domain: DTGVSQNPRHKITKRGQNVTFRCDPISEHNRLYWYRQTLGQGPEFLTYFQNEAQLEKSRLLSDRFSAERPKGSFSTLEIQRTEQGDSAMYLCASSLAGNTEAFFGQGTRLTVV.

The CDR3 spells CASSSVEGVRYNEQFF. As DNA, the CDR3 is TGTGCCAGCAGCTCCGTTGAGGGGGTGAGGTACAATGAGCAGTTCTTC. This chain uses TRBV7-9 with TRBJ2-1, with D possibly TRBD1 on 6 matching bases. The V end was cut by 4 bases, the J end by 4 bases, with 17 bases between. The CDR3 extends over 16 amino acids. CDR1 and CDR2 (germline): SEHNR, FQNEAQ (reference sequence).

The V and J genes are TRBV29-1 and TRBJ2-2, with 9 bases aligning to TRBD1. With 1 base clipped from V and 7 bases from J, the junction kept 1 base outside the gene matches. Germline CDR1 reads SQVTM; CDR2 reads ANQGSEA. CDR3 size: 13 residues. CDR3 sequence reads: CSVEGQGGGELFF. CDR3 in DNA: TGCAGCGTTGAAGGACAGGGGGGCGGGGAGCTGTTTTTT.

V usage is TRBV7-8 and J usage is TRBJ2-2; D might be TRBD2 (5 bases). There are 18 residues in the CDR3. Trimming removed 3 bases from V and 6 bases from J, with 23 bases in between. Germline V CDR1 and CDR2: SGHVS, FQNEAQ. The CDR3: CASSFRTGSATRAGELFF. CDR3 DNA: TGTGCCAGCAGCTTTCGGACGGGGAGCGCCACACGAGCCGGGGAGCTGTTTTTT.

V gene TRBV5-4 combines with J gene TRBJ2-3; 15 bases match TRBD2. The junction had 2 bases not matched to a gene; V was cut back by 3 bases and J by 3 bases. The CDR3 has 16 amino acids. Germline V gives CDR1 SGHNT, CDR2 YYREEE (reference sequence). The DNA for the CDR3 is TGTGCCAGCAGCTCAGGGACTAGCGGGGGGACAGATACGCAGTATTTT. The encoded protein is CASSSGTSGGTDTQYF.

There are a few counts of this clone. The chain couples TRBV10-2 to TRBJ1-5; D is perhaps TRBD1 (6 bases). CDR1 is WSHSY, CDR2 SAAADI, per germline. V gave up 0 bases and J gave up 5 bases, with 11 bases separating them. The CDR3 is 15 residues long. The CDR3 reads CASSESSRGDQPQHF. DNA for the CDR3: TGCGCCAGCAGTGAGTCGAGCAGGGGTGATCAGCCCCAGCATTTT.

The chain links TRBV3-1 (or the pseudogene TRBV3-2) to TRBJ2-5; D might be TRBD1 (5 bases). The CDR3 totals 14 residues. Germline-derived CDR1 and CDR2 are LGHDT and YNNKEL (reference sequence). With 2 bases removed from V and 9 bases from J, the gap between germline ends came to 16 bases. As DNA, the CDR3 is TGTGCCAGCAGCCAATATGGGGCCCAAGGTCCCCAGTACTTC. Its protein product is CASSQYGAQGPQYF.

V gene TRBV2 combines with J gene TRBJ1-3; 8 nucleotides agree with TRBD1. Germline V gives CDR1 SNHLY, CDR2 FYNNEI. CDR3 length equals 15 residues. Trimming cost V 7 bases and J 0 bases; bases outside gene matches: 5. In DNA, the CDR3 is TGTGCCAGCACTCGACAGGGGAACTCTGGAAACACCATATATTTT. Translated, it gives CASTRQGNSGNTIYF.

The chain is built from TRBV3-1 (or the pseudogene TRBV3-2) and TRBJ1-2; D is uncertain. The CDR3 is 14 amino acids. V was shortened by 3 bases and J by 2 bases, with 10 bases between the two germline ends. CDR1 LGHDT and CDR2 YNNKEL come from the germline V gene (reference sequence). The CDR3 protein is CASSHLQENYGYTF. The CDR3 DNA follows: TGTGCCAGCAGCCATCTTCAGGAAAACTATGGCTACACCTTC.

Here the CDR3 DNA reads TGTGCCAGCATCTCATGGACTAGTGTAGGTCTCTCTGGAAACACCATATATTTT. Residues: CASISWTSVGLSGNTIYF. V is TRBV7-9 and J is TRBJ1-3; D gene unclear. Germline V gene data show CDR1 as SEHNR and CDR2 as FQNEAQ (reference sequence). Trimming removed 7 bases from V and 0 bases from J, with 22 bases in between. The CDR3 consists of 18 residues.